This T cell receptor (beta chain) was recorded in a study of blood T cells in healthy people across ages. The study, taken as a whole, reports: A roughly linear age-dependent decrease characterized TCR beta diversity per million T cells.

V lost 3 bases and J lost 2, with 16 bases in between. Per the germline V gene, CDR1 is DFQATT and CDR2 is SNEGSKA (reference sequence). The CDR3 spans 15 residues. Points on this clonotype: Its target is unknown.

A sample-barcoded 5' primer and a J-beta primer mix were used in a second PCR of about 7 to 12 cycles. Via MiXCR, TCRdb re-called the 5' RACE reads, giving one row per CDR3 protein. Found here are more than 800,000 distinct CDR3 sequences, 29% of them singletons; the top ten hold roughly 17%. The V gene is TRBV20-1, the J gene TRBJ1-1, with D hard to call. The sequencing sample was made of blood. The TCR was taken from a woman of 80 years or more in good health. This CDR3 reads CSAREPNQLNTEAFF. DNA for the CDR3: TGCAGTGCTAGGGAACCGAACCAGCTAAACACTGAAGCTTTCTTT.